This entry is about one T cell receptor beta chain. V lost 6 bases, J lost 6 bases, and 12 bases lay in between. CDR1 is MDHEN, CDR2 SYDVKM, per germline. This CDR3 is built from 13 residues. Authors' processing steps: Nucleated cell number was recorded as an estimate derived from reference gene primer amplification. Sequenced by immunoSEQ multiplex PCR; TCRdb stores in-frame clones only, minus some. Clone size and the V and J calls come from that table; the DNA yielded D and trimming. The sample includes 90,000 or so clones, 75% to 85% seen only once; the top ten take around a quarter. This sample is part of a study of blood T cell repertoires in COVID-19. Study context: COVID-19 samples, acute and convalescent, were from the United States, Italy and Spain. The cDNA or gDNA used as material had been derived from T cells, B-cell-depleted T cells, or PBMCs.

The V gene is TRBV28, the J gene TRBJ1-5; D not resolved. The sample was peripheral blood. This clonotype originated in a man aged 55 to 70 with acute or convalescent COVID-19. The DNA for the CDR3 is TGTGCCAGCAGCCTAGGCCGGGGTCAGCCCCAGCATTTT. Amino acids: CASSLGRGQPQHF. Full variable domain (rest looked up from reference TRBV28 and TRBJ1-5): DVKVTQSSRYLVKRTGEKVFLECVQDMDHENMFWYRQDPGLGLRLIYFSYDVKMKEKGDIPEGYSVSREKKERFSLILESASTNQTSMYLCASSLGRGQPQHFGDGTRLSIL.